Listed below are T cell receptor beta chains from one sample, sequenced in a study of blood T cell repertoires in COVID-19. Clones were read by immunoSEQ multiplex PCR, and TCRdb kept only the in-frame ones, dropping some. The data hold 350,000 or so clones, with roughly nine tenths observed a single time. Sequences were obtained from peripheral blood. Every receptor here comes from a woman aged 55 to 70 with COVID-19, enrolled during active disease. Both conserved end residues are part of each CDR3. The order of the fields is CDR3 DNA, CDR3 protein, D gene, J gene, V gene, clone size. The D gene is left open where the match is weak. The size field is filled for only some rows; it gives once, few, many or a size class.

TGTGCCAGCAGGGGGACAGAGAACACTGAAGCTTTCTTT CASRGTENTEAFF TRBD1 TRBJ1-1 TRBV6-5 NA
TGTGCCATTCCCAAAGGAGCGGGGCAAAACACCGGGGAGCTGTTTTTT CAIPKGAGQNTGELFF TRBD2 TRBJ2-2 TRBV28 NA
TGTGCCAGCAGTGCCCACAGGGGGCAAGGAGAGACCCAGTACTTC CASSAHRGQGETQYF TRBD1 TRBJ2-5 TRBV25-1 NA
TGTGCCAGCAGCCCGGGACAGGGAAGCACAGATACGCAGTATTTT CASSPGQGSTDTQYF TRBD1 TRBJ2-3 TRBV7-2 few
TGTGCCAGCAGTTACAGTCAGGGGGCCGGGCAGCCCCAGCATTTT CASSYSQGAGQPQHF TRBD1 TRBJ1-5 TRBV6-5 NA
TGTGCCAGCAGCGTATTAGGACAGGGGGCAACTAATGAAAAACTGTTTTTT CASSVLGQGATNEKLFF TRBD1 TRBJ1-4 TRBV9 NA
TGTGCCAGCACCGTAGGGAGCTGGGAGCAGTTCTTC CASTVGSWEQFF NA TRBJ2-1 TRBV21-1 NA
TGTGCCAGCAGCTTACAGGGGCAATATGGCTACACCTTC CASSLQGQYGYTF NA TRBJ1-2 TRBV7-8 NA
TGTGCCAGCAGTTCTACGGACAGGGATTCCTACGAGCAGTACTTC CASSSTDRDSYEQYF TRBD1 TRBJ2-7 TRBV28 NA
TGCGCCAGCAGCCTCACAGGAGCCACTGAAGCTTTCTTT CASSLTGATEAFF NA TRBJ1-1 TRBV5-1 NA
TGTGCCAGCAGGCCTGAACGGGTCACTGAAGCTTTCTTT CASRPERVTEAFF NA TRBJ1-1 TRBV6-5 NA
TGTGCCAGCAGCGTGGGACAGGGGGCCAGTGGCTACACCTTC CASSVGQGASGYTF TRBD1 TRBJ1-2 TRBV9 NA
TGCGCCAGCAGCTTGGCACCAGGGATCACTGAAGCTTTCTTT CASSLAPGITEAFF NA TRBJ1-1 TRBV5-1 NA
TGTGCCAGCAGCTCGAAAGGAGAAGGATCCTACGAGCAGTACTTC CASSSKGEGSYEQYF NA TRBJ2-7 TRBV11-2 NA
TGTGCCAGCAGTTACTACGAGCTACATGAGCAGTTCTTC CASSYYELHEQFF NA TRBJ2-1 TRBV6-5 once
TGTGCCAGCAGTCAACAGGGGATGAACACTGAAGCTTTCTTT CASSQQGMNTEAFF TRBD1 TRBJ1-1 TRBV3-1/TRBV3-2 NA
TGTGCCAGCAGCCCTGGGCTTTTGAACACTGAAGCTTTCTTT CASSPGLLNTEAFF NA TRBJ1-1 TRBV7-2 NA
TGTGCCAGCAGTTCCGCTTATGGGGGGGCGGATGGTAACTATGGCTACACCTTC CASSSAYGGADGNYGYTF NA TRBJ1-2 TRBV27 NA
TGTGCCTGGAGCCCGATCAACAGGGGCCTTCGGAACACTGAAGCTTTCTTT CAWSPINRGLRNTEAFF TRBD1 TRBJ1-1 TRBV30 NA